Each of the 10 T cell receptor beta chains below was sequenced from the same sample in a study of blood T cell repertoires in COVID-19. Sequencing was performed with immunoSEQ multiplex PCR; in TCRdb, only in-frame clones are kept and a portion is missing. The sample includes 80,000 to 100,000 clones, around 75% of them seen just once. The sample comprised peripheral blood. These receptors all come from a man aged 65 to 85 with acute or convalescent COVID-19.

The rearrangement uses TRBV5-5 and TRBJ1-5; D remains unclear. The CDR3 consists of 17 residues. Per germline, CDR1 SGHKS and CDR2 YYEKEE (reference sequence). The V gene lost 4 bases and the J gene lost 3 bases, with 20 bases spanning the gap. The CDR3 reads CASSPQPQVRVNQPQHF. Written as DNA, the CDR3 is TGTGCCAGCAGCCCTCAACCCCAAGTGAGGGTCAATCAGCCCCAGCATTTT.

For this clone: The identical CDR3 is also encoded by other nucleotide sequences in the sample. The V and J genes are TRBV18 and TRBJ2-3, with a possible D match to TRBD1 (5 bases). This CDR3 region has 14 residues. V was shortened by 1 base and J by 3 bases, with 8 bases between the two germline ends. Looked up from germline, CDR1 is KGHSH and CDR2 is LQKENI. The CDR3 region is CASSPRQGTDTQYF. The CDR3 DNA reads as TGTGCCAGCTCACCACGCCAGGGAACAGATACGCAGTATTTT. The full variable domain, its missing parts supplied by reference TRBV18 and TRBJ2-3, is NAGVMQNPRHLVRRRGQEARLRCSPMKGHSHVYWYRQLPEEGLKFMVYLQKENIIDESGMPKERFSAEFPKEGPSILRIQQVVRGDSAAYFCASSPRQGTDTQYFGPGTRLTVL.

The V call is TRBV28, the J call TRBJ2-7; TRBD2 matches at 7 bases. Trimming took 5 bases from V and 1 from J; bases not matched to a gene: 8. This CDR3 spans 15 amino acids. In germline, CDR1 is MDHEN, CDR2 SYDVKM. The CDR3 region has the DNA TGTGCCAGCAGTATTAGGGACTACCTTTCCTACGAGCAGTACTTC. It translates to CASSIRDYLSYEQYF.

Only one count was recorded for this clone. The chain employs TRBV11-1 and TRBJ2-1; 15 positions agree with TRBD2. The CDR3 contains 16 residues. The ends lost 5 bases at V and 10 bases at J; junction bases unmatched: 9. Germline V gene sequence: CDR1 SGHAT, CDR2 FQDESV (reference sequence). CDR3 in DNA: TGTGCCAGCAGCCCACGGACTAGCGGGAGGGCAAAGGAGCAGTTCTTC. Its translation: CASSPRTSGRAKEQFF.

J is TRBJ2-7 and V is TRBV27; 8 bases line up with TRBD1. CDR3 length: 16 residues. Germline V gene data show CDR1 as MNHEY and CDR2 as SMNVEV (reference sequence). The trim removed 3 bases at V and 3 bases at J, leaving 10 bases unmatched. In nucleotides, the CDR3 is TGTGCCAGCAGTTTTACACAGGGGGAGATGGGCTACGAGCAGTACTTC. The encoded protein is CASSFTQGEMGYEQYF.

This clone was found once. V is TRBV4-2 and J is TRBJ2-3, with D possibly matching TRBD2 (5 bases). V was shortened by 3 bases and J by 4 bases, with 11 bases between the two germline ends. The CDR3 is 14 residues long. Germline values: CDR1 LGHNA, CDR2 YNFKEQ. The CDR3 loop reads CASSQRSGADTQYF. The CDR3 DNA reads as TGTGCCAGCAGCCAGAGGTCCGGGGCAGATACGCAGTATTTT.

V usage is TRBV7-6 and J usage is TRBJ1-3, with D perhaps TRBD1 (5 bases). Germline assignment: CDR1 SGHVS and CDR2 FNYEAQ. The V and J ends lost 2 bases and 0 bases respectively, with 14 bases between them. This CDR3 is built from 17 residues. CDR3 residues: CASSLRGPAGSGNTIYF. In DNA, the CDR3 is TGTGCCAGCAGCTTAAGGGGCCCAGCGGGCTCTGGAAACACCATATATTTT.

The V call is TRBV5-8, the J call TRBJ2-3; 11 nucleotides align to TRBD2. After removal of 2 bases from V and 2 bases from J, the junction contained 4 bases not matched to a gene. The CDR3 length is 16 residues. CDR1 and CDR2 from the germline V gene are SGHTS and YDEGEE. The CDR3 DNA follows: TGTGCCAGCAGCTTTGGGACTAGCGGAGTCACAGATACGCAGTATTTT. Amino acid sequence: CASSFGTSGVTDTQYF.

The gene calls are TRBV28 and TRBJ1-4; tentatively, D is TRBD1 (6 bases). Trimming cost V 5 bases and J 4 bases, with 11 bases left between them. Germline CDR1 and CDR2: MDHEN and SYDVKM. The CDR3 is 14 amino acids. The CDR3 nucleotides are TGTGCCAGCAGTGTCCAGGGGATTAATGAAAAACTGTTTTTT. It yields the protein CASSVQGINEKLFF.

The sample holds one count of this clone. This sequence joins TRBV11-2 and TRBJ2-1; 12 positions agree with TRBD2. This CDR3 contains 15 residues. The junction had 14 bases not matched to a gene; V was cut back by 8 bases and J by 12 bases. The germline V gene encodes CDR1 SGHAT and CDR2 FQNNGV. CDR3 in amino acids: CASGIGTSGPRGQFF. CDR3 in DNA: TGTGCCAGCGGGATAGGGACTAGCGGGCCTCGGGGGCAGTTCTTC. Based on the CDR3 plus reference TRBV11-2 and TRBJ2-1, the full variable domain is EAGVAQSPRYKIIEKRQSVAFWCNPISGHATLYWYQQILGQGPKLLIQFQNNGVVDDSQLPKDRFSAERLKGVDSTLKIQPAKLEDSAVYLCASGIGTSGPRGQFFGPGTRLTVL.